The 18 T cell receptor beta chains below all came from one sample that was sequenced in a study of brain T cells in children with intractable seizures. Time point noted: blood from clinic visit 5 months post-surgery; TSC patient then seizure free. Sequenced by immunoSEQ multiplex PCR; TCRdb stores in-frame clones only, minus some. Of a few hundred thousand clones listed, 93% are singletons. The starting material was peripheral blood, obtained 5 to 6 months after surgery. The receptors stem from a boy in the first two years of life with tuberous sclerosis and intractable seizures.

This chain joins TRBV1 and TRBJ1-2; the DNA was not used to check the table's D call, TRBD1. TRBV1 is noted as a pseudogene. The CDR3 is 13 amino acids. This chain's CDR3 is CTSSQGRWNGYTF. The CDR3 DNA sequence: TGCACCAGCAGCCAGGGCCGTTGGAATGGCTACACCTTC.

The chain employs TRBV28 and TRBJ1-2, with a tentative D call TRBD1 (6 bases). The CDR3 runs 14 residues. Germline CDR1 is MDHEN and CDR2 is SYDVKM. V lost 1 base and J 3 bases, leaving 9 bases between the germline ends. The chain's CDR3 is CASSLLQGYYGYTF. As DNA, the CDR3 is TGTGCCAGCAGTTTATTACAGGGTTACTATGGCTACACCTTC.

This clone was detected once. V and J are TRBV27 and TRBJ1-2; 7 bases fit TRBD1. Germline-derived CDR1 and CDR2 are MNHEY and SMNVEV (reference sequence). The CDR3 covers 15 residues. After removal of 6 bases from V and 5 bases from J, the junction contained 12 bases not matched to a gene. DNA of the CDR3: TGTGCCAGCAGAGACAGGGAGGCGGCGGGATATGGCTACACCTTC. Its translation is CASRDREAAGYGYTF.

The DNA of the CDR3 is TGTGCCAGTAGTACTCCGACAGATCAGCCCCAGCATTTT. Amino acid sequence: CASSTPTDQPQHF. The J gene is TRBJ1-5, the V gene TRBV19, with TRBD1 as a possible D gene (5 bases). The germline CDR1 and CDR2 sequences are LNHDA and SQIVND (reference sequence). The length of the CDR3 is 13 residues. V was trimmed by 4 bases and J by 5 bases, leaving 9 bases between them. Full variable domain (missing parts from reference TRBV19 and TRBJ1-5): DGGITQSPKYLFRKEGQNVTLSCEQNLNHDAMYWYRQDPGQGLRLIYYSQIVNDFQKGDIAEGYSVSREKKESFPLTVTSAQKNPTAFYLCASSTPTDQPQHFGDGTRLSIL.

The chain combines TRBV24-1 with TRBJ1-4; D not resolved. The CDR3 is 11 amino acids. CDR1 is KGHDR, CDR2 SFDVKD, per germline. Trimming shortened V by 2 bases and J by 8 bases, and 2 bases separated the two germline ends. The CDR3 loop is CATSDSEKLFF. The CDR3 nucleotides are TGTGCCACCAGTGATTCCGAAAAACTGTTTTTT.

The chain is built from TRBV5-1 and TRBJ1-1, with 9 bases identical to TRBD1. CDR1 SGHRS and CDR2 YFSETQ come from the germline V gene. The length of the CDR3 is 14 residues. V gave up 0 bases and J gave up 6 bases; unmatched junction bases: 3. The DNA for the CDR3 is TGCGCCAGCAGCTTGGAGGACAGGGGACCTGAAGCTTTCTTT. Translating it yields CASSLEDRGPEAFF.

The chain recombines TRBV6-5 with TRBJ1-3; a possible D gene is TRBD1 (5 bases). Germline V gene sequence: CDR1 MNHEY, CDR2 SVGAGI. The CDR3 has 15 residues. Trimming pared 4 bases from V and 3 bases from J, leaving 13 bases between. This CDR3 reads CASSFDRGGGNTIYF. For the CDR3, the DNA is TGTGCCAGCAGTTTCGATCGGGGGGGTGGAAACACCATATATTTT.

J is TRBJ2-3 and V is TRBV18; 8 nucleotides line up with TRBD1. The CDR3 has 14 amino acids. Germline-derived CDR1 and CDR2 are KGHSH and LQKENI. V shed 3 bases, J shed 5 bases, and the junction held 4 bases outside the gene matches. The CDR3 DNA reads TGTGCCAGCTCACCGGGACAGGCAATAGATACGCAGTATTTT. Translating gives CASSPGQAIDTQYF.

This sequence joins TRBV24-1 and TRBJ1-1; TRBD1 might be the D (6 bases). The CDR3 has 13 amino acids. Germline-derived CDR1 and CDR2 are KGHDR and SFDVKD. The V end lost 4 bases, the J end lost 11 bases, and 16 bases lay between the germline ends. CDR3 in amino acids: CATSDERGAGAFF. The CDR3 nucleotides are TGTGCCACCAGTGACGAAAGGGGGGCCGGGGCTTTCTTT.

Here the CDR3 DNA reads TGTGCCAGTAGAAACCGGGACAGGGGTTCTAATTCACCCCTCCACTTT. The encoded protein is CASRNRDRGSNSPLHF. V usage is TRBV19 and J usage is TRBJ1-6, with 10 bases identical to TRBD1. The CDR3 has 16 amino acids. Unmatched junction bases numbered 8, after V lost 6 bases and J lost 6 bases. From germline, CDR1 is LNHDA and CDR2 SQIVND (reference sequence).

V and J are TRBV9 and TRBJ1-1; TRBD1 might be the D (5 bases). The germline CDR1 and CDR2 sequences are SGDLS and YYNGEE. Deletions cut 5 bases from V and 3 bases from J, with 11 bases between. The CDR3 runs 13 residues. The CDR3 DNA follows: TGTGCCAGCAGTCAGGGCATATACACTGAAGCTTTCTTT. It codes for CASSQGIYTEAFF.

This chain uses TRBV11-2 with TRBJ1-1, with D possibly being TRBD1 (5 bases). Germline V gene data show CDR1 as SGHAT and CDR2 as FQNNGV. The CDR3 runs to 16 residues. Trimming took 3 bases from V and 2 from J, leaving 16 bases between them. The CDR3 nucleotides are TGTGCCAGCAGCTTGGGTGTTAAGGGGACCAACACTGAAGCTTTCTTT. Translation: CASSLGVKGTNTEAFF.

The V gene is TRBV9, the J gene TRBJ2-3; 10 bases agree with TRBD2. Germline CDR1 SGDLS, CDR2 YYNGEE. The V and J ends lost 0 bases and 3 bases, in that order; junction bases with no gene match: 4. The CDR3 has 16 amino acids. The CDR3 coding sequence is TGTGCCAGCAGCGTAGTGGCTAGCGGGAGAACAGATACGCAGTATTTT. It encodes CASSVVASGRTDTQYF.

The chain couples TRBV28 to TRBJ1-5; 7 nucleotides align to TRBD1. With 6 bases clipped from V and 2 bases from J, the junction kept 4 bases outside the gene matches. The CDR3 contains 14 residues. CDR1 is MDHEN, CDR2 SYDVKM, per germline. CDR3 nucleotide sequence: TGTGCCAGCAGGAGAGGACAGGGCAATCAGCCCCAGCATTTT. It translates to CASRRGQGNQPQHF.

V is TRBV30 and J is TRBJ1-4; D is ambiguous. The CDR3 has 12 amino acids. CDR1 and CDR2 (germline): GTSNPN, SVGIG (reference sequence). V was cut by 4 bases and J by 8 bases, with 11 bases left in between. CDR3 sequence reads: CAWNIGGEKLFF. The CDR3 DNA reads TGTGCCTGGAACATAGGTGGGGAAAAACTGTTTTTT.

Here the CDR3 reads CATSTGLRNQPQHF. The CDR3, as DNA: TGTGCCACCAGTACCGGGCTACGAAATCAGCCCCAGCATTTT. V gene TRBV24-1 combines with J gene TRBJ1-5, with D unresolved. Trimming removed 6 bases at V and 4 bases at J, with 12 bases between. There are 14 residues in the CDR3. Germline V CDR1 and CDR2: KGHDR, SFDVKD.

CDR3 amino acids: CSASRTGLFNEQFF. As DNA, the CDR3 is TGCAGTGCTAGTAGGACAGGGCTTTTCAATGAGCAGTTCTTC. The chain carries TRBV20-1 and TRBJ2-1, with 8 bases that match TRBD1. With V trimmed by 3 bases and J by 6 bases, 7 bases remained unmatched. The CDR3 is made up of 14 amino acids. Germline V gives CDR1 DFQATT, CDR2 SNEGSKA (reference sequence).

This chain uses TRBV30 with TRBJ2-4, with 9 bases fitting TRBD1. This CDR3 contains 20 residues. V was pared by 1 base and J by 0 bases, with 16 bases of the junction left unmatched. In germline, CDR1 is GTSNPN, CDR2 SVGIG (reference sequence). CDR3 loop: CAWSAPGQGSPHIAKNIQYF. The DNA of the CDR3 is TGTGCCTGGAGTGCCCCAGGACAGGGGTCTCCTCATATAGCCAAAAACATTCAGTACTTC.